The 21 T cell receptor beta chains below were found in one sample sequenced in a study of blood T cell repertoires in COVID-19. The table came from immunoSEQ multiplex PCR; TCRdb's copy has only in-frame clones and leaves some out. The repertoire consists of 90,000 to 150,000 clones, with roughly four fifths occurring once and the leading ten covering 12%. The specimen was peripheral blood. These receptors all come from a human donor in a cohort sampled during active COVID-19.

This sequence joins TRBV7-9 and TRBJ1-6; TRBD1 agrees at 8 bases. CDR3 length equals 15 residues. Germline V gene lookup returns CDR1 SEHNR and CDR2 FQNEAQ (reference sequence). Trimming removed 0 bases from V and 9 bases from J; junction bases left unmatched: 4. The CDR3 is CASSLADREVSPLHF. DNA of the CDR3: TGTGCCAGCAGCTTAGCGGACAGGGAGGTTTCACCCCTCCACTTT.

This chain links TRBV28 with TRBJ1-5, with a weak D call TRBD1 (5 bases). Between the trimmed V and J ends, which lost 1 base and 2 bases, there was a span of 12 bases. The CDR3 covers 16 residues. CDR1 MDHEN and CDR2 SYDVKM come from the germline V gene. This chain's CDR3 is CASSLLGGGGNQPQHF. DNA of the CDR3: TGTGCCAGCAGTTTATTGGGGGGAGGTGGCAATCAGCCCCAGCATTTT.

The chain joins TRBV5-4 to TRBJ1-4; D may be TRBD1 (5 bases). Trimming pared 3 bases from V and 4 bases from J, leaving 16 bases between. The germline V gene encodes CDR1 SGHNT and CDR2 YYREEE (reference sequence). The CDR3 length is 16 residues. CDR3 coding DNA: TGTGCCAGCAGCTCATTCTCGGGGGGTTATAATGAAAAACTGTTTTTT. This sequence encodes CASSSFSGGYNEKLFF.

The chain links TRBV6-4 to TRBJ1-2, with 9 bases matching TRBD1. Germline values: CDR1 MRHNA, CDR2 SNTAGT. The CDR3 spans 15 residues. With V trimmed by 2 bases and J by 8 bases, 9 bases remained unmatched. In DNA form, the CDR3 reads TGTGCCAGCAGTGACGGACAGGGGACGACTAGGGGCTACACCTTC. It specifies CASSDGQGTTRGYTF.

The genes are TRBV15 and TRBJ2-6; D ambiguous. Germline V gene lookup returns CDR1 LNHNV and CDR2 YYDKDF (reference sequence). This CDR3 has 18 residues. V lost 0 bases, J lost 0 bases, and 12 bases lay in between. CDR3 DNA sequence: TGTGCCACCAGCAGAGATCGTTTTGTCGGCTCTGGGGCCAACGTCCTGACTTTC. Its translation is CATSRDRFVGSGANVLTF. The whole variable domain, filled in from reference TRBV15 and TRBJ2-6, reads DAMVIQNPRYQVTQFGKPVTLSCSQTLNHNVMYWYQQKSSQAPKLLFHYYDKDFNNEADTPDNFQSRRPNTSFCFLDIRSPGLGDTAMYLCATSRDRFVGSGANVLTFGAGSRLTVL.

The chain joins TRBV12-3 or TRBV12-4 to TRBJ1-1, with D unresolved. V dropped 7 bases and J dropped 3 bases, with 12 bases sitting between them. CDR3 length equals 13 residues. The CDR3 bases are TGTGCCAGCACTAGAGTGAGGGACACTGAAGCTTTCTTT. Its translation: CASTRVRDTEAFF.

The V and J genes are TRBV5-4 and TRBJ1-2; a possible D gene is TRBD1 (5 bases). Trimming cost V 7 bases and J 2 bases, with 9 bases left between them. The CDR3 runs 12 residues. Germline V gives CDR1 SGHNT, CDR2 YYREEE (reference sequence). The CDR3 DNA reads TGTGCCAGCGGCAGGGCGAACTATGGCTACACCTTC. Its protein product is CASGRANYGYTF.

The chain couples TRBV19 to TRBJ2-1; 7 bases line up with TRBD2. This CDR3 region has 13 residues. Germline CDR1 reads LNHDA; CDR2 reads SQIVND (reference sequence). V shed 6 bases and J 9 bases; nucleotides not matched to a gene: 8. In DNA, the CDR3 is TGTGCCAGTAGCAACTTGGGGGGGGGTGAGCAGTTCTTC. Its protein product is CASSNLGGGEQFF.

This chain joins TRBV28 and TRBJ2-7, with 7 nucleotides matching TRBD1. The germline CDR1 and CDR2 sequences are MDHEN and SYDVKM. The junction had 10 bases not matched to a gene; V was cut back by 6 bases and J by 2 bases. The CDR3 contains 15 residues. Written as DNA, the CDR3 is TGTGCCAGCAGCCAAACGGACAGGCATGCCTACGAGCAGTACTTC. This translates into CASSQTDRHAYEQYF.

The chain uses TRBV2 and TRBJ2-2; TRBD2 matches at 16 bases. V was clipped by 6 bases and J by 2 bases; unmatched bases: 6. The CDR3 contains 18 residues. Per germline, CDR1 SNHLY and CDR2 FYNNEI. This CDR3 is CASRPGLAGGPNTGELFF. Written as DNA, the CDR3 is TGTGCCAGCAGACCGGGACTAGCGGGGGGGCCAAACACCGGGGAGCTGTTTTTT.

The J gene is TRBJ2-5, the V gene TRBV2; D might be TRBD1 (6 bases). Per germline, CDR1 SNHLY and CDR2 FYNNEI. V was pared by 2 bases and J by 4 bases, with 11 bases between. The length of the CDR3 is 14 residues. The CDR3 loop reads CASSEIRGVETQYF. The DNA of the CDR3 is TGTGCCAGCAGTGAAATCAGGGGCGTAGAGACCCAGTACTTC.

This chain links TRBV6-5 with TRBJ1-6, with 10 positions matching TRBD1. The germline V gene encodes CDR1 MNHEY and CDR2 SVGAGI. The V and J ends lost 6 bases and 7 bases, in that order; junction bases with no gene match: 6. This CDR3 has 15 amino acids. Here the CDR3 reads CASRGPGQGNSPLHF. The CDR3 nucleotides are TGTGCCAGCAGGGGACCGGGACAGGGGAATTCACCCCTCCACTTT.

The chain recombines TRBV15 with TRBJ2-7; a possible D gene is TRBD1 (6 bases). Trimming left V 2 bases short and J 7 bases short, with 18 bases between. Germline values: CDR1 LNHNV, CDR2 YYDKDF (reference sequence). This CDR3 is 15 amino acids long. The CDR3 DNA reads TGTGCCACCAGCAGATTACAGGGTCTTCTACAGGAGCAGTACTTC. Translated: CATSRLQGLLQEQYF.

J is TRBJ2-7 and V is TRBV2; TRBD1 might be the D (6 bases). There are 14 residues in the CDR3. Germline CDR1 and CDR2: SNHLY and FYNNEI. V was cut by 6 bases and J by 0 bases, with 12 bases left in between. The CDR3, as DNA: TGTGCCAGCAGGCGGACAGTCCTCTCCTACGAGCAGTACTTC. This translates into CASRRTVLSYEQYF.

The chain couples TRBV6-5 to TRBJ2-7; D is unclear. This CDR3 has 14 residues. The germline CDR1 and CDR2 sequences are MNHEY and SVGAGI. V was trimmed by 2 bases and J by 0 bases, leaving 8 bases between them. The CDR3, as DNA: TGTGCCAGCAGTTACAGTCACACCTCCTACGAGCAGTACTTC. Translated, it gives CASSYSHTSYEQYF.

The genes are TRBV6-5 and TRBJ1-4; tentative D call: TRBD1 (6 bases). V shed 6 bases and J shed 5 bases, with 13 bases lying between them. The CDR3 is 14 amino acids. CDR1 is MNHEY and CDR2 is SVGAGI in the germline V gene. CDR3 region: CASRERQANEKLFF. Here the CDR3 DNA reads TGTGCCAGCAGGGAGAGACAGGCAAATGAAAAACTGTTTTTT.

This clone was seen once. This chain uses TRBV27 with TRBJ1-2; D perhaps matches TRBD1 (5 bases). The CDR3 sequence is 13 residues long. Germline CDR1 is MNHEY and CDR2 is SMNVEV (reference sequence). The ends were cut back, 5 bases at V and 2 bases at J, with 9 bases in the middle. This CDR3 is CASSPRQNYGYTF. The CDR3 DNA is TGTGCCAGCAGTCCACGACAGAACTATGGCTACACCTTC.

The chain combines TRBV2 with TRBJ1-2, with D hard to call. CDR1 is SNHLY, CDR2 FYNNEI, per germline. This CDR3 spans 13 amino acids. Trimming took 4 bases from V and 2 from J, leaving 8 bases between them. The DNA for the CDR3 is TGTGCCAGCAGTGGGCCGGGGAACTATGGCTACACCTTC. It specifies CASSGPGNYGYTF.

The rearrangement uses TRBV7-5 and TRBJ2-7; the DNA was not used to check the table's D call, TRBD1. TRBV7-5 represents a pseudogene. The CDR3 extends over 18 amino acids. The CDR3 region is CARSLARKQSMQSVEQYF. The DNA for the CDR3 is TGTGCCAGAAGCTTAGCGCGTAAACAGTCCATGCAGTCAGTCGAGCAGTACTTC.

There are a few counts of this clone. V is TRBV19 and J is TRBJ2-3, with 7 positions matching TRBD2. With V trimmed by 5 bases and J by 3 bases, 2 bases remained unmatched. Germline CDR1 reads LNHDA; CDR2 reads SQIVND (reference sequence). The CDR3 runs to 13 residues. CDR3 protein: CASSRGETDTQYF. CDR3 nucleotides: TGTGCCAGTAGTCGGGGGGAGACAGATACGCAGTATTTT.

CDR3 coding DNA: TGTGCCAGCAGTTCACAGGGTCCCTATGGCTACACCTTC. Amino acid sequence: CASSSQGPYGYTF. The rearrangement joins TRBV12-3 or TRBV12-4 to TRBJ1-2; D possibly corresponds to TRBD1 (6 bases). The ends were cut back, 4 bases at V and 4 bases at J, with 10 bases in the middle. CDR3 length: 13 amino acids.